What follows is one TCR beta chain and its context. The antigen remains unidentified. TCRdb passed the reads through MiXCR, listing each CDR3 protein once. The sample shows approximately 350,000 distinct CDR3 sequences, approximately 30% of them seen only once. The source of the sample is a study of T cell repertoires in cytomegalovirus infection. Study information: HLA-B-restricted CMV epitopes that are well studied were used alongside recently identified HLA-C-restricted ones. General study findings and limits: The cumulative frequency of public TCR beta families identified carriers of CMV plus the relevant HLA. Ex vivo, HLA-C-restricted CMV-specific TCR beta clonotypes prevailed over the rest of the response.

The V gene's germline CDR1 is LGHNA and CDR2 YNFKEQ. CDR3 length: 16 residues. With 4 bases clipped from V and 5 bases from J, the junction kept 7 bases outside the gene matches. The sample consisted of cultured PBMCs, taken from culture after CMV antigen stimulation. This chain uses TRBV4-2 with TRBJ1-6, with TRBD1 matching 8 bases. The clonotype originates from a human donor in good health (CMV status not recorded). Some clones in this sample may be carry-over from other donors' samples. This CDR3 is CASSRGQGRDNSPLHF. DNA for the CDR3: TGTGCCAGCAGCCGAGGACAGGGAAGGGATAATTCACCCCTCCACTTT.